The 31 T cell receptor beta chains given below trace back to one sample, sequenced in a study of T cells in Graves' hyperthyroidism and ophthalmopathy. The investigators amplified TCR beta CDR3 regions from RNA transcripts. An initial round of RT-PCR targeting the TCR CDR3 relied on the HTBI primer set. TCRdb reprocessed the multiplex PCR reads with MiXCR, giving one entry per CDR3 protein. The table has about 290,000 distinct CDR3 sequences, 16% seen once. What was sequenced was blood. The receptors come from a man younger than 45 with Graves' hyperthyroidism.

The V gene is TRBV5-1, the J gene TRBJ2-3; TRBD2 agrees at 10 bases. Trimming at V came to 6 bases and at J to 5 bases, leaving 6 bases not matched to a gene. This CDR3 region has 14 residues. Germline V gives CDR1 SGHRS, CDR2 YFSETQ. The chain's CDR3 is CASTPSGSGDTQYF. The CDR3 DNA reads TGCGCCAGCACGCCTAGCGGGAGTGGAGATACGCAGTATTTT. The entire variable domain, with the rest obtained from reference TRBV5-1 and TRBJ2-3, is as follows: KAGVTQTPRYLIKTRGQQVTLSCSPISGHRSVSWYQQTPGQGLQFLFEYFSETQRNKGNFPGRFSGRQFSNSRSEMNVSTLELGDSALYLCASTPSGSGDTQYFGPGTRLTVL.

This clonotype has a handful of counts. The V call is TRBV20-1, the J call TRBJ2-7; TRBD1 aligns across 7 bases. The germline CDR1 and CDR2 sequences are DFQATT and SNEGSKA (reference sequence). This CDR3 comprises 13 residues. V shed 5 bases, J shed 3 bases, and the junction held 7 bases outside the gene matches. The CDR3 protein is CSAGDSMHYEQYF. The CDR3 DNA sequence: TGCAGTGCTGGGGACAGCATGCACTACGAGCAGTACTTC.

Many counts were recorded for this clonotype. The V and J genes are TRBV19 and TRBJ2-3; D gene ambiguous. With 7 bases removed from V and 4 bases from J, the gap between germline ends came to 12 bases. CDR1 is LNHDA and CDR2 is SQIVND in the germline V gene (reference sequence). The CDR3 covers 13 residues. CDR3 in DNA: TGTGCCAGTAAGGCCCTCGAAGCAGATACGCAGTATTTT. Its translation is CASKALEADTQYF.

The sample holds a few counts of this clonotype. One base away lies a much larger clone, so this may be a sequencing read error. The gene calls are TRBV28 and TRBJ2-7, with a tentative D call TRBD2 (5 bases). The CDR3 length is 15 residues. Trimming pared 7 bases from V and 3 bases from J, leaving 19 bases between. In germline, CDR1 is MDHEN, CDR2 SYDVKM. This CDR3 is CASTIDIPGIYEQYF. DNA for the CDR3: TGTGCCAGCACTATCGACATCCCCGGGATCTACGAGCAGTACTTC.

This clonotype was seen just once. A much larger clonotype is one base distant, so this may be a read error. The chain combines TRBV20-1 with TRBJ2-6; TRBD2 might be the D (5 bases). The CDR3 has 17 residues. The germline CDR1 and CDR2 sequences are DFQATT and SNEGSKA (reference sequence). The germline V and J ends were trimmed by 5 bases and 2 bases, with 19 bases remaining between them. The CDR3 loop reads CSAPRGSESAGANVLTF. The CDR3, as DNA: TGCAGTGCTCCCCGGGGTAGCGAGAGTGCTGGGGCCAACGTCCTGACTTTC.

This rearrangement joins TRBV9 to TRBJ2-2; D gene ambiguous. V dropped 8 bases and J dropped 0 bases, with 11 bases sitting between them. Germline V CDR1 and CDR2: SGDLS, YYNGEE. The CDR3 extends over 14 amino acids. CDR3: CASEPQSNTGELFF. In DNA form, the CDR3 reads TGTGCCAGTGAGCCCCAGTCGAACACCGGGGAGCTGTTTTTT.

This chain connects TRBV4-1 to TRBJ2-7, with D uncertain. Germline V gives CDR1 MGHRA, CDR2 YSYEKL. This CDR3 region has 15 residues. Between the trimmed V and J ends, which lost 1 base and 0 bases, there was a span of 10 bases. The CDR3 nucleotides are TGCGCCAGCAGCCAAGGGGTTTACTCCTCCTACGAGCAGTACTTC. It is translated as CASSQGVYSSYEQYF.

The sample holds many counts of this clonotype. This chain uses TRBV2 with TRBJ2-1, with 9 bases aligning to TRBD1. Trimming cost V 7 bases and J 10 bases; bases outside gene matches: 5. Germline CDR1 SNHLY, CDR2 FYNNEI. The CDR3 runs 12 residues. The CDR3 loop is CASNRQGGEQFF. As DNA, the CDR3 is TGTGCCAGCAACCGACAGGGGGGAGAGCAGTTCTTC.

The sample holds many counts of this clonotype. The chain combines TRBV5-1 with TRBJ2-1; D is tentatively TRBD1 or TRBD2 (5 bases each). The germline V gene encodes CDR1 SGHRS and CDR2 YFSETQ. This CDR3 contains 18 residues. V was shortened by 0 bases and J by 2 bases, with 18 bases between the two germline ends. The CDR3 is CASSLEVAGAPTYNEQFF. In nucleotides, the CDR3 is TGCGCCAGCAGCTTGGAAGTGGCCGGGGCGCCTACCTACAATGAGCAGTTCTTC.

V is TRBV13 and J is TRBJ2-1; 13 nucleotides agree with TRBD2. CDR3 length: 17 amino acids. The V and J ends lost 0 bases and 11 bases, in that order; junction bases with no gene match: 10. CDR1 is PRHDT and CDR2 is FYEKMQ in the germline V gene (reference sequence). CDR3 nucleotides: TGTGCCAGCAGCTTAGGCCTTGGGACTAGCGGGAAGGCAAAGCAGTTCTTC. It specifies CASSLGLGTSGKAKQFF.

This clonotype was detected ten times or more. V usage is TRBV5-1 and J usage is TRBJ2-7, with D perhaps matching TRBD1 or TRBD2 (7 bases each). The CDR3 contains 16 residues. Germline V gene sequence: CDR1 SGHRS, CDR2 YFSETQ. Trimming pared 4 bases from V and 0 bases from J, leaving 17 bases between. The CDR3 is CASSRGDSQSSYEQYF. CDR3 nucleotide sequence: TGCGCCAGCAGCCGGGGGGACAGCCAGAGCTCCTACGAGCAGTACTTC.

The rearrangement uses TRBV29-1 and TRBJ1-1, with D hard to call. The CDR3 totals 11 residues. V was shortened by 7 bases and J by 1 base, with 7 bases between the two germline ends. Germline CDR1 is SQVTM and CDR2 is ANQGSEA. The CDR3 here is CSGKTNTEAFF. Written as DNA, the CDR3 is TGCAGCGGGAAAACGAACACTGAAGCTTTCTTT.

In its sample, this clonotype was seen many times. V usage is TRBV3-1 and J usage is TRBJ2-2, with 10 positions matching TRBD2. CDR1 and CDR2 from the germline V gene are LGHDT and YNNKEL (reference sequence). This CDR3 is built from 19 residues. J was trimmed by 3 bases and V by 4 bases; bases with no gene match: 14. CDR3 nucleotides: TGTGCCAGCAGCCGCCGGACTAGCGGAGTCCAGAGGGACACCGGGGAGCTGTTTTTT. Its protein product is CASSRRTSGVQRDTGELFF.

In its sample, this clonotype was seen many times. V and J are TRBV11-2 and TRBJ2-1; 8 nucleotides match TRBD2. The CDR3 is 14 residues long. With 6 bases clipped from V and 5 bases from J, the junction kept 6 bases outside the gene matches. Germline V gives CDR1 SGHAT, CDR2 FQNNGV. The CDR3 bases are TGTGCCAGCAGTTCCTATAGCGGGGACAATGAGCAGTTCTTC. It is translated as CASSSYSGDNEQFF.

This clonotype showed up many times. J is TRBJ2-5 and V is TRBV7-2; 9 bases map to TRBD2. CDR1 and CDR2 (germline): SGHTA, FQGNSA. Trimming at V came to 6 bases and at J to 5 bases, leaving 10 bases not matched to a gene. The CDR3 sequence is 15 residues long. The CDR3 DNA reads as TGTGCCAGCAGTTACAGTCCCACTAGCGGGGAGACCCAGTACTTC. This translates into CASSYSPTSGETQYF.

This clonotype was counted between two and nine times. The V call is TRBV11-2, the J call TRBJ1-6; TRBD1 agrees at 9 bases. Germline V gives CDR1 SGHAT, CDR2 FQNNGV. This CDR3 has 15 residues. Losses at the gene ends were 5 bases for V and 7 bases for J; bases not matched to a gene: 6. CDR3 amino acids: CASSITGGGNSPLHF. In DNA, the CDR3 is TGTGCCAGCAGCATAACAGGGGGCGGGAATTCACCCCTCCACTTT.

This clonotype was detected ten times or more. The chain couples TRBV20-1 to TRBJ2-7; 12 positions match TRBD2. The V segment lost 5 bases and the J segment 0 bases; nucleotides outside the gene matches: 5. Germline CDR1 is DFQATT and CDR2 is SNEGSKA (reference sequence). This CDR3 spans 15 amino acids. The DNA for the CDR3 is TGCAGTGCTCCTTCTAGCGGGAGGGGCTCCTACGAGCAGTACTTC. Amino acid sequence: CSAPSSGRGSYEQYF.

The chain links TRBV7-2 to TRBJ2-3; 16 positions agree with TRBD2. This CDR3 has 17 amino acids. CDR1 and CDR2 from the germline V gene are SGHTA and FQGNSA. Germline trimming cut 1 base from V and 6 bases from J; bases unmatched to any gene: 4. The CDR3: CASSLVGTSGRADTQYF. The CDR3 coding sequence is TGTGCCAGCAGCTTAGTCGGGACTAGCGGGAGGGCCGATACGCAGTATTTT.

Many counts were recorded for this clonotype. This chain connects TRBV5-1 to TRBJ1-1, with D perhaps TRBD1 (5 bases). Germline CDR1 and CDR2: SGHRS and YFSETQ. CDR3 length: 16 amino acids. Trimming took off 0 bases at V and 4 bases at J, with 16 bases between the two ends. CDR3 region: CASSLAFNGGGTEAFF. CDR3 in DNA: TGCGCCAGCAGCTTGGCCTTCAACGGGGGGGGCACTGAAGCTTTCTTT.

This clonotype was counted at least ten times. The V call is TRBV2, the J call TRBJ2-3; 7 positions match TRBD2. V lost 3 bases to trimming and J lost 2 bases; unmatched junction nucleotides: 8. CDR3 length: 16 residues. In germline, CDR1 is SNHLY, CDR2 FYNNEI. The CDR3 DNA follows: TGTGCCAGCAGTGAGGAGCGGGGCAAGTTCACAGATACGCAGTATTTT. Amino acids: CASSEERGKFTDTQYF.

As regards this clonotype: A clone one base away is much larger, so this may be a read error. The rearrangement uses TRBV2 and TRBJ1-2, with a tentative D call TRBD1 (6 bases). The CDR3 has 15 amino acids. CDR1 SNHLY and CDR2 FYNNEI come from the germline V gene. CDR3 sequence reads: CASSVIRDTSYGHTF. In DNA form, the CDR3 reads TGTGCCAGCAGTGTCATTCGGGACACAAGCTATGGCCACACCTTC.

The rearrangement links TRBV11-2 to TRBJ2-7, with TRBD2 matching over 7 bases. This CDR3 has 14 residues. Germline CDR1 reads SGHAT; CDR2 reads FQNNGV. V shed 8 bases and J 2 bases; nucleotides not matched to a gene: 9. The CDR3 DNA follows: TGTGCCAGCGGTTTTGGGACTACTCCCTACGAGCAGTACTTC. Its protein is CASGFGTTPYEQYF.

This clonotype was picked up a small number of times. The chain combines TRBV9 with TRBJ2-1; D not certain. The CDR3 length is 15 residues. Germline assignment: CDR1 SGDLS and CDR2 YYNGEE. Trimming left V 0 bases short and J 8 bases short, with 15 bases between. The CDR3 DNA is TGTGCCAGCAGCGTAGAGGGAAGACTGTACGATGAGCAGTTCTTC. Its translation: CASSVEGRLYDEQFF.

This clonotype was seen repeatedly, ten times or more. The gene calls are TRBV11-3 and TRBJ2-5; no definite D call. The length of the CDR3 is 12 residues. Looked up from germline, CDR1 is SGHNT and CDR2 is YENEEA. V lost 1 base to trimming and J lost 5 bases, with 5 bases between them. CDR3 loop: CASSLVNETQYF. Written as DNA, the CDR3 is TGTGCCAGCAGCTTAGTAAACGAGACCCAGTACTTC.

The chain joins TRBV5-4 to TRBJ2-3; perhaps TRBD2 as D (5 bases). The CDR3 loop spans 16 amino acids. The germline CDR1 and CDR2 sequences are SGHNT and YYREEE (reference sequence). V was shortened by 4 bases and J by 2 bases, with 17 bases between the two germline ends. The CDR3 region is CASSGPEEDATDTQYF. CDR3 bases: TGTGCCAGCAGCGGTCCGGAGGAGGACGCCACAGATACGCAGTATTTT.

The chain joins TRBV12-3 or TRBV12-4 to TRBJ2-1; the match to TRBD2 covers 7 bases. The V gene end was trimmed by 0 bases and the J gene end by 8 bases; junction bases not matched to a gene: 13. The CDR3 covers 17 residues. CDR3 sequence (DNA): TGTGCCAGCAGTTTAGCGCTAAAGGAGGGAGGGAACCATGAGCAGTTCTTC. This gives the protein CASSLALKEGGNHEQFF.

This clonotype has only a few counts. The chain has TRBV12-5 and TRBJ1-1; D remains unclear. Trimming left V 0 bases short and J 0 bases short, with 17 bases between. The CDR3 has 18 amino acids. The germline gives CDR1 LGHNT, CDR2 FRNRAP. The CDR3 bases are TGTGCTAGTGGTTTGGTACTTTCCGAATTCTTCATGAACACTGAAGCTTTCTTT. Protein product: CASGLVLSEFFMNTEAFF.

This clonotype was found many times. CDR3 amino acids: CASRPARGVAEAFF. The CDR3 DNA reads as TGTGCCAGCAGGCCCGCCAGGGGAGTAGCTGAAGCTTTCTTT. The chain has TRBV12-3 or TRBV12-4 and TRBJ1-1; a possible D gene is TRBD1 (6 bases). The CDR3 extends over 14 amino acids. Trimming took 6 bases from V and 6 from J, leaving 17 bases between them.

The chain employs TRBV6-6 and TRBJ2-1; 7 nucleotides line up with TRBD2. Germline-derived CDR1 and CDR2 are MNHNY and SVGAGI (reference sequence). CDR3 size: 16 residues. J lost 1 base, V lost 0 bases, and 3 bases had no gene match. In DNA form, the CDR3 reads TGTGCCAGCAGTTACTCTTGGACTAGTTCCTACAATGAGCAGTTCTTC. Protein product: CASSYSWTSSYNEQFF.

The rearrangement links TRBV5-1 to TRBJ1-1, with 8 bases that match TRBD1. CDR3 length equals 16 residues. The V segment lost 2 bases and the J segment 1 base; nucleotides outside the gene matches: 7. Germline CDR1 reads SGHRS; CDR2 reads YFSETQ. As DNA, the CDR3 is TGCGCCAGCAGCTTCGGGCTAGGACAGGGGAACACTGAAGCTTTCTTT. Amino acid sequence: CASSFGLGQGNTEAFF.

This clonotype came up many times. The chain has TRBV20-1 and TRBJ2-1; 8 bases align to TRBD2. J lost 0 bases, V lost 7 bases, and 5 bases had no gene match. The CDR3 contains 14 residues. The germline CDR1 and CDR2 sequences are DFQATT and SNEGSKA (reference sequence). The CDR3, as DNA: TGCAGTGTGGAGCGGGAGAGCTCCTACAATGAGCAGTTCTTC. Translation gives CSVERESSYNEQFF.